This T cell receptor beta chain derives from a study of blood T cell repertoires in COVID-19. Study in general: Samples of COVID-19 (acute and convalescent) were obtained from the United States, Italy and Spain. PBMCs, B-cell-depleted T cells, or T cells were the source of the cDNA or gDNA that made up the material.

With 6 bases clipped from V and 5 bases from J, the junction kept 18 bases outside the gene matches. The CDR3 has 17 amino acids. Germline V CDR1 and CDR2: SGDLS, YYNGEE. In the original workflow: By means of reference gene primer amplification, nucleated cell counts were estimated. Only in-frame clones appear in the TCRdb table, and some are missing; sequencing was by immunoSEQ multiplex PCR. Clone size and V and J calls were adopted from that table, with D and trimming inferred from the DNA. This sample has around 250,000 clones; 75% to 85% occur once, and the top ten carry 4.5% to 6%. This clonotype originated in a man over 45 with active or convalescent COVID-19. The chain carries TRBV9 and TRBJ2-7, with 9 bases matching TRBD2. Material: peripheral blood. The CDR3 bases are TGTGCCAGCACCGACCCTGGGATGGCGGGAGGGCCCGACGAGCAGTACTTC. Its protein product is CASTDPGMAGGPDEQYF.